The 11 T cell receptor beta chains below were found in one sample sequenced in a study of blood T cell repertoires in COVID-19. The data were produced by immunoSEQ multiplex PCR, yet TCRdb's version contains in-frame clones alone and is incomplete. Of some 200,000 clones listed, approximately 85% are singletons. Source material: peripheral blood. Every receptor here comes from a woman older than 75 with acute or convalescent COVID-19.

The rearrangement joins TRBV12-3 or TRBV12-4 to TRBJ2-1; D uncertain. This CDR3 has 12 amino acids. Trimming shortened V by 3 bases and J by 9 bases, and 9 bases separated the two germline ends. The CDR3 DNA follows: TGTGCCAGCAGTTTCTCGGGTCTTGAGCAGTTCTTC. Protein sequence: CASSFSGLEQFF.

This clone was seen just once. The rearrangement uses TRBV3-1 (or the pseudogene TRBV3-2) and TRBJ2-7; 13 positions match TRBD2. Germline V gene sequence: CDR1 LGHDT, CDR2 YNNKEL (reference sequence). CDR3 length: 16 amino acids. J lost 4 bases, V lost 4 bases, and 7 bases had no gene match. The CDR3 here is CASSPEGGLAGYEQYF. As DNA, the CDR3 is TGTGCCAGCAGCCCCGAAGGGGGACTAGCGGGGTACGAGCAGTACTTC.

The rearrangement uses TRBV11-2 and TRBJ2-3; TRBD2 agrees at 8 bases. The junction had 15 bases not matched to a gene; V was cut back by 4 bases and J by 9 bases. Germline V CDR1 and CDR2: SGHAT, FQNNGV. The CDR3 sequence is 16 residues long. CDR3: CASSSLFLSGGETQYF. The CDR3 nucleotides read TGTGCCAGCAGCTCCCTGTTCCTGAGCGGGGGTGAAACGCAGTATTTT.

This rearrangement joins TRBV11-2 to TRBJ2-1; 9 bases are a match to TRBD2. Per germline, CDR1 SGHAT and CDR2 FQNNGV. The CDR3 extends over 18 amino acids. V lost 3 bases to trimming and J lost 0 bases; unmatched junction nucleotides: 9. CDR3 protein: CASSLISGGTSSYNEQFF. The CDR3 bases are TGTGCCAGCAGCTTGATCAGCGGGGGGACTAGCTCCTACAATGAGCAGTTCTTC.

The chain has TRBV18 and TRBJ1-1, with 10 bases matching TRBD1. This CDR3 is built from 13 residues. The trim removed 6 bases at V and 3 bases at J, leaving 1 base unmatched. From germline, CDR1 is KGHSH and CDR2 LQKENI. The CDR3 spells CASSGQGDTEAFF. CDR3 in DNA: TGTGCCAGCTCCGGACAGGGGGACACTGAAGCTTTCTTT.

The chain links TRBV2 to TRBJ2-3, with 10 bases fitting TRBD2. After removal of 6 bases from V and 1 base from J, the junction contained 4 bases not matched to a gene. Germline CDR1 and CDR2: SNHLY and FYNNEI. The CDR3 has 15 amino acids. CDR3 nucleotides: TGTGCCAGCAGATGGAGCGGGAGGGGCACAGATACGCAGTATTTT. Amino acids: CASRWSGRGTDTQYF.

The sample holds a few counts of this clone. The rearrangement joins TRBV5-1 to TRBJ2-3, with 12 positions matching TRBD2. Trimming removed 2 bases from V and 0 bases from J; junction bases left unmatched: 4. Germline values: CDR1 SGHRS, CDR2 YFSETQ. The CDR3 is made up of 17 amino acids. This CDR3 reads CASSFRGLAGSTDTQYF. The CDR3 region has the DNA TGCGCCAGCAGCTTCCGTGGACTAGCGGGGAGCACAGATACGCAGTATTTT.

The chain carries TRBV9 and TRBJ1-1; TRBD1 matches 10 bases. Trimming cost V 7 bases and J 6 bases; bases outside gene matches: 3. CDR1 is SGDLS, CDR2 YYNGEE, per germline. This CDR3 has 12 residues. The CDR3 DNA sequence: TGTGCCAGCCGCGGACAGGGGGCTGAAGCTTTCTTT. Translating it yields CASRGQGAEAFF.

The V call is TRBV29-1, the J call TRBJ1-1; tentatively, D is TRBD1 (5 bases). V was pared by 4 bases and J by 2 bases, with 8 bases between. This CDR3 region has 12 residues. Germline CDR1 and CDR2: SQVTM and ANQGSEA. CDR3 amino acids: CSVGQGNTEAFF. For the CDR3, the DNA is TGCAGCGTTGGTCAGGGCAACACTGAAGCTTTCTTT.

This chain uses TRBV30 with TRBJ2-5; maybe TRBD2 (5 bases). In germline, CDR1 is GTSNPN, CDR2 SVGIG (reference sequence). The ends were cut back, 3 bases at V and 5 bases at J, with 13 bases in the middle. The CDR3 is 13 amino acids. The DNA of the CDR3 is TGTGCCTGGAGCCTAGCCCTGGGGGAGACCCAGTACTTC. This codes for CAWSLALGETQYF.

The CDR3 reads CASSPPRGGGITEAFF. The CDR3 DNA follows: TGTGCCAGCTCACCACCGAGGGGGGGCGGGATCACTGAAGCTTTCTTT. J is TRBJ1-1 and V is TRBV18; a weak D match, TRBD1 (6 bases). Germline CDR1 KGHSH, CDR2 LQKENI. With 0 bases removed from V and 4 bases from J, the gap between germline ends came to 15 bases. This CDR3 region has 16 residues.